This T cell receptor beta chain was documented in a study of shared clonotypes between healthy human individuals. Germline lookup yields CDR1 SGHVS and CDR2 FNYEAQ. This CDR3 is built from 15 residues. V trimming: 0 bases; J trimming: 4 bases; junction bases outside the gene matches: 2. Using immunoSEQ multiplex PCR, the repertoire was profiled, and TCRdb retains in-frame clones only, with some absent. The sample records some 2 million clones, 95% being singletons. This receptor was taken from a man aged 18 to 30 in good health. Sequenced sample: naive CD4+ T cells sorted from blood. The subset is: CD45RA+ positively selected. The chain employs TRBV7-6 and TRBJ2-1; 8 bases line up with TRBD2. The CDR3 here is CASSLAAGGYNEQFF. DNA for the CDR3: TGTGCCAGCAGCTTAGCCGCGGGAGGATACAATGAGCAGTTCTTC.